A single sample gave rise to the 27 T cell receptor beta chains below, sequenced in a study of blood T cell repertoires in COVID-19. The data were produced by immunoSEQ multiplex PCR, yet TCRdb's version contains in-frame clones alone and is incomplete. The sample gives 200,000 to 250,000 clones, 85% to 90% of which show up once; approximately 4.8% is in the top ten. Specimen: peripheral blood. These receptors were collected from a man in his fifties or sixties with acute or convalescent COVID-19.

This clone was seen once. The genes are TRBV5-1 and TRBJ2-7; 7 bases map to TRBD1. The CDR3 extends over 15 amino acids. CDR1 is SGHRS, CDR2 YFSETQ, per germline. V trimming: 4 bases; J trimming: 3 bases; junction bases outside the gene matches: 10. The CDR3 region is CASSLTPGQLYEQYF. CDR3 nucleotides: TGCGCCAGCAGCCTTACACCGGGACAGCTCTACGAGCAGTACTTC. Filled out from reference TRBV5-1 and TRBJ2-7, the complete variable domain reads KAGVTQTPRYLIKTRGQQVTLSCSPISGHRSVSWYQQTPGQGLQFLFEYFSETQRNKGNFPGRFSGRQFSNSRSEMNVSTLELGDSALYLCASSLTPGQLYEQYFGPGTRLTVT.

The V and J genes are TRBV5-1 and TRBJ1-1, with D unclear. The germline CDR1 and CDR2 sequences are SGHRS and YFSETQ. The V gene lost 3 bases and the J gene lost 3 bases, with 6 bases spanning the gap. This CDR3 comprises 12 residues. CDR3 sequence reads: CASSWADTEAFF. In DNA form, the CDR3 reads TGCGCCAGCAGCTGGGCAGACACTGAAGCTTTCTTT.

This chain links TRBV6-1 with TRBJ1-3, with 8 bases aligning to TRBD1. Germline lookup yields CDR1 MNHNS and CDR2 SASEGT. V lost 4 bases and J lost 2; bases outside the gene matches: 7. This CDR3 region has 16 residues. This CDR3 reads CASSATLQGAGNTIYF. For the CDR3, the DNA is TGTGCCAGCAGTGCGACGTTACAGGGGGCTGGAAACACCATATATTTT.

The V call is TRBV12-3 or TRBV12-4, the J call TRBJ1-2; a weak D match, TRBD1 (6 bases). V lost 7 bases and J lost 4, with 10 bases in between. The CDR3 totals 12 residues. CDR3 in DNA: TGTGCCAGCACCCCACAGGGCTATGGCTACACCTTC. It specifies CASTPQGYGYTF.

A single count supports this clone. This chain links TRBV6-5 with TRBJ1-1; TRBD1 is a possible D gene (6 bases). CDR3 size: 14 residues. Germline V gene sequence: CDR1 MNHEY, CDR2 SVGAGI. Trimming cost V 4 bases and J 3 bases, with 12 bases left between them. CDR3 nucleotides: TGTGCCAGCAGTTGGACAGATTCTGACACTGAAGCTTTCTTT. Protein: CASSWTDSDTEAFF.

The genes are TRBV5-1 and TRBJ1-3; 7 nucleotides agree with TRBD1. CDR3 length equals 20 residues. Germline values: CDR1 SGHRS, CDR2 YFSETQ. Germline trimming cut 0 bases from V and 0 bases from J; bases unmatched to any gene: 15. The CDR3 DNA is TGCGCCAGCAGCTTGGCCCTACAGGGGACGCCCGGGCTCTCTGGAAACACCATATATTTT. This translates into CASSLALQGTPGLSGNTIYF.

The chain employs TRBV6-1 and TRBJ2-1; 11 nucleotides match TRBD2. Germline V lookup: CDR1 MNHNS, CDR2 SASEGT. CDR3 length equals 16 residues. The ends lost 1 base at V and 7 bases at J; junction bases unmatched: 6. The CDR3, as DNA: TGTGCCAGCAGTGAAGGACTAGCGGGGTGGCTTAATGAGCAGTTCTTC. As protein: CASSEGLAGWLNEQFF.

The V and J genes are TRBV5-4 and TRBJ1-1; no clear D gene. Germline CDR1 is SGHNT and CDR2 is YYREEE (reference sequence). Trimming cost V 4 bases and J 1 base, with 8 bases left between them. CDR3 length: 13 residues. CDR3 loop: CASSVDGNTEAFF. The CDR3 DNA reads TGTGCCAGCAGCGTGGACGGGAACACTGAAGCTTTCTTT.

The chain combines TRBV5-1 with TRBJ1-1; a possible D gene is TRBD1 (5 bases). Trimming removed 5 bases from V and 0 bases from J, with 11 bases in between. The CDR3 has 14 residues. Germline V lookup: CDR1 SGHRS, CDR2 YFSETQ. The CDR3 region has the DNA TGCGCCAGCAGAGGCAGGGCTCTGAACACTGAAGCTTTCTTT. Translation: CASRGRALNTEAFF.

This sequence joins TRBV7-9 and TRBJ1-2; D call uncertain. The CDR3 consists of 16 residues. The V end was cut by 5 bases, the J end by 1 base, with 17 bases between. Germline values: CDR1 SEHNR, CDR2 FQNEAQ (reference sequence). The CDR3, as DNA: TGTGCCAGCAGCCCCCTCGCAGGCGCGCTTAACTATGGCTACACCTTC. Translated: CASSPLAGALNYGYTF.

This clone was recorded a few times. This chain uses TRBV13 with TRBJ2-7, with a weak D call TRBD2 (6 bases). From germline, CDR1 is PRHDT and CDR2 FYEKMQ (reference sequence). The CDR3 is made up of 15 amino acids. V lost 2 bases and J 4 bases, leaving 15 bases between the germline ends. The CDR3 bases are TGTGCCAGCAGCTTACCCGGTTCTGGGGGGTACGAGCAGTACTTC. Its protein product is CASSLPGSGGYEQYF.

V is TRBV3-1 (or the pseudogene TRBV3-2) and J is TRBJ1-4; D ambiguous. The germline gives CDR1 LGHDT, CDR2 YNNKEL (reference sequence). The germline V and J ends were trimmed by 4 bases and 8 bases, with 11 bases remaining between them. The CDR3 extends over 13 amino acids. The CDR3 bases are TGTGCCAGCAGCCGAACCGAGGCAGAAAAACTGTTTTTT. The encoded protein is CASSRTEAEKLFF.

This clone was detected a few times. This sequence joins TRBV6-5 and TRBJ1-6, with D tentatively TRBD1 (5 bases). V lost 6 bases, J lost 9 bases, and 15 bases lay in between. This CDR3 is built from 14 residues. Germline loops: CDR1 MNHEY, CDR2 SVGAGI. Here the CDR3 DNA reads TGTGCCAGCAGAACGGGGGGTTCAGCTTCACCCCTCCACTTT. This gives the protein CASRTGGSASPLHF.

In this sample, this clone turned up once. V usage is TRBV15 and J usage is TRBJ1-5; D is unresolved. Germline CDR1 reads LNHNV; CDR2 reads YYDKDF (reference sequence). V was trimmed by 2 bases and J by 13 bases, leaving 15 bases between them. This CDR3 is built from 13 residues. CDR3 loop: CATSRPQSSKQHF. In DNA form, the CDR3 reads TGTGCCACCAGCAGACCACAGTCCTCCAAGCAGCATTTT.

This chain joins TRBV18 and TRBJ1-1; D might be TRBD1 (6 bases). The germline V and J ends were trimmed by 4 bases and 1 base, with 10 bases remaining between them. Looked up from germline, CDR1 is KGHSH and CDR2 is LQKENI. This CDR3 is built from 14 residues. The CDR3 loop is CASSLLDRNTEAFF. DNA for the CDR3: TGTGCCAGCTCACTCTTGGACAGGAACACTGAAGCTTTCTTT.

The chain carries TRBV6-5 and TRBJ2-7; TRBD1 is a possible D gene (5 bases). The CDR3 is 14 amino acids. Germline lookup yields CDR1 MNHEY and CDR2 SVGAGI. V was pared by 0 bases and J by 2 bases, with 8 bases between. The CDR3 region has the DNA TGTGCCAGCAGTTACTCGGCAGGGACCTACGAGCAGTACTTC. Its translation is CASSYSAGTYEQYF.

The rearrangement links TRBV18 to TRBJ2-7, with 8 nucleotides matching TRBD2. The CDR3 is made up of 16 amino acids. V was pared by 4 bases and J by 1 base, with 9 bases of the junction left unmatched. Germline assignment: CDR1 KGHSH and CDR2 LQKENI. The CDR3 sequence is CASSLAARGASYEQYF. As DNA, the CDR3 is TGTGCCAGCTCACTCGCAGCGCGGGGGGCTTCCTACGAGCAGTACTTC.

The V gene is TRBV27, the J gene TRBJ1-2; possible D gene TRBD1, 6 bases. Trimming cost V 6 bases and J 2 bases, with 16 bases left between them. The CDR3 loop spans 15 amino acids. Germline V lookup: CDR1 MNHEY, CDR2 SMNVEV (reference sequence). CDR3 amino acids: CASSPVGTTNYGYTF. The CDR3 coding sequence is TGTGCCAGCAGCCCCGTCGGGACAACCAACTATGGCTACACCTTC.

V gene TRBV5-4 combines with J gene TRBJ1-1; the D gene is possibly TRBD1 (6 bases). CDR1 SGHNT and CDR2 YYREEE come from the germline V gene (reference sequence). This CDR3 has 15 residues. V gave up 4 bases and J gave up 0 bases, with 13 bases separating them. CDR3: CASSPGQLMNTEAFF. The CDR3, as DNA: TGTGCCAGCAGCCCAGGACAGCTCATGAACACTGAAGCTTTCTTT.

The rearrangement links TRBV5-1 to TRBJ2-5, with D possibly TRBD1 on 6 matching bases. The CDR3 runs to 11 residues. V was clipped by 4 bases and J by 5 bases, with 6 bases between them. From germline, CDR1 is SGHRS and CDR2 YFSETQ. CDR3 nucleotides: TGCGCCAGCAGCCAGGGGGAGACCCAGTACTTC. Translation: CASSQGETQYF.

The chain employs TRBV3-1 (or the pseudogene TRBV3-2) and TRBJ1-5; D is ambiguous. The V and J ends lost 1 base and 11 bases respectively, with 12 bases between them. Germline loops: CDR1 LGHDT, CDR2 YNNKEL (reference sequence). The CDR3 contains 13 residues. CDR3 residues: CASSQGPIGAQHF. The CDR3 DNA reads TGTGCCAGCAGCCAAGGACCGATAGGAGCCCAGCATTTT.

The CDR3 is CASALGGGTYGYTF. DNA of the CDR3: TGCGCCAGCGCCCTCGGCGGGGGGACCTATGGCTACACCTTC. V and J are TRBV5-1 and TRBJ1-2; a weak D match, TRBD1 (5 bases). The CDR3 has 14 amino acids. V was trimmed by 7 bases and J by 4 bases, leaving 17 bases between them. Per the germline V gene, CDR1 is SGHRS and CDR2 is YFSETQ.

The chain employs TRBV25-1 and TRBJ2-1; D might be TRBD2 (6 bases). V was trimmed by 6 bases and J by 5 bases, leaving 8 bases between them. Looked up from germline, CDR1 is MGHDK and CDR2 is SYGVNS. The CDR3 contains 12 residues. CDR3 amino acids: CASRGLHNEQFF. CDR3 bases: TGTGCCAGCAGGGGACTTCACAATGAGCAGTTCTTC. Drawing the rest from reference TRBV25-1 and TRBJ2-1, the complete variable domain is EADIYQTPRYLVIGTGKKITLECSQTMGHDKMYWYQQDPGMELHLIHYSYGVNSTEKGDLSSESTVSRIRTEHFPLTLESARPSHTSQYLCASRGLHNEQFFGPGTRLTVL.

This clone was seen only once. The J gene is TRBJ1-5, the V gene TRBV6-5, with 10 bases aligning to TRBD1. CDR3 length equals 14 residues. CDR1 is MNHEY, CDR2 SVGAGI, per germline. V dropped 9 bases and J dropped 6; count of bases not matched to a gene: 8. CDR3 coding DNA: TGTGCCAGTAACCGGGACAGGGGCACTCAGCCCCAGCATTTT. This gives the protein CASNRDRGTQPQHF.

The V gene is TRBV19, the J gene TRBJ2-3; 7 bases fit TRBD1. After removal of 1 base from V and 0 bases from J, the junction contained 7 bases not matched to a gene. Per germline, CDR1 LNHDA and CDR2 SQIVND (reference sequence). The CDR3 covers 17 residues. CDR3 loop: CASSIGLGGVSTDTQYF. Here the CDR3 DNA reads TGTGCCAGTAGTATAGGGCTAGGGGGCGTTAGCACAGATACGCAGTATTTT.

The chain employs TRBV18 and TRBJ1-2, with D perhaps matching TRBD1 (5 bases). With 3 bases removed from V and 1 base from J, the gap between germline ends came to 12 bases. Germline V gives CDR1 KGHSH, CDR2 LQKENI. The CDR3 is 15 residues long. CDR3 in amino acids: CASSPSTAVNYGYTF. The CDR3 DNA reads TGTGCCAGCTCACCCTCGACAGCAGTTAACTATGGCTACACCTTC.

This chain uses TRBV2 with TRBJ1-5; no clear D. V lost 4 bases and J lost 1, with 5 bases in between. The CDR3 contains 13 residues. In germline, CDR1 is SNHLY, CDR2 FYNNEI. In DNA form, the CDR3 reads TGTGCCAGCAGTGTCCGGAGCAATCAGCCCCAGCATTTT. Amino acids: CASSVRSNQPQHF.